The 20 T cell receptor beta chains listed next were all sequenced from one sample in a study of early T cells in non-severe SARS-CoV-2 infection. TCRdb re-analysed the 5' RACE reads in MiXCR, keeping a single row per CDR3 protein. The data show around 98,000 distinct CDR3 sequences, about 10% seen once. The specimen sequenced was whole blood. Receptors originate from an adult who was a healthcare worker with PCR-confirmed SARS-CoV-2 infection or an uninfected control (not recorded which).

This clonotype has a count of ten or more. The V call is TRBV7-9, the J call TRBJ1-1; TRBD1 matches at 9 bases. J gave up 6 bases and V 4 bases, and 6 bases lay outside the gene matches. Germline V lookup: CDR1 SEHNR, CDR2 FQNEAQ (reference sequence). CDR3 length equals 14 residues. Here the CDR3 reads CASSSPGQGSEAFF. CDR3 bases: TGTGCCAGCAGCTCCCCGGGACAGGGTTCTGAAGCTTTCTTT. The full variable domain, its missing parts supplied by reference TRBV7-9 and TRBJ1-1, is DTGVSQNPRHKITKRGQNVTFRCDPISEHNRLYWYRQTLGQGPEFLTYFQNEAQLEKSRLLSDRFSAERPKGSFSTLEIQRTEQGDSAMYLCASSSPGQGSEAFFGQGTRLTVV.

This clonotype was observed many times. This chain connects TRBV20-1 to TRBJ2-4; possible D gene TRBD2, 6 bases. Trimming shortened V by 6 bases and J by 5 bases, and 20 bases separated the two germline ends. This CDR3 is 15 amino acids long. CDR1 and CDR2 (germline): DFQATT, SNEGSKA (reference sequence). The CDR3 DNA sequence: TGCAGTGCCAATTTCCCGGGACGGAGGGAAAACATTCAGTACTTC. Amino acid sequence: CSANFPGRRENIQYF.

This clonotype was recorded at least ten times. This sequence joins TRBV30 and TRBJ1-1; D not resolved. The germline V gene encodes CDR1 GTSNPN and CDR2 SVGIG (reference sequence). This CDR3 comprises 12 residues. V was trimmed by 7 bases and J by 4 bases, leaving 13 bases between them. In DNA form, the CDR3 reads TGTGCCTACCGTCGGGGTGTCACTGAAGCTTTCTTT. As protein: CAYRRGVTEAFF.

This clonotype came up a few times. The chain uses TRBV5-1 and TRBJ1-1; a weak D match, TRBD1 (5 bases). CDR1 SGHRS and CDR2 YFSETQ come from the germline V gene. The germline V and J ends were trimmed by 5 bases and 3 bases, with 14 bases remaining between them. The CDR3 contains 14 residues. The CDR3 DNA reads TGCGCCAGCAGTTTTGGGGCCTGGGACACTGAAGCTTTCTTT. Its translation is CASSFGAWDTEAFF.

This clonotype was observed at least ten times. The chain has TRBV28 and TRBJ1-5; D perhaps matches TRBD1 (5 bases). Between the trimmed V and J ends, which lost 6 bases and 2 bases, there was a span of 17 bases. CDR3 length: 16 residues. Germline assignment: CDR1 MDHEN and CDR2 SYDVKM. The CDR3 spells CASSPSTGIRNQPQHF. The DNA for the CDR3 is TGTGCCAGCAGCCCGTCTACAGGCATACGCAATCAGCCCCAGCATTTT.

This clonotype came up many times. The germline gene is not matched at one end of the junction; a read error may be the cause. The chain is built from TRBV20-1 and TRBJ2-3, with D tentatively TRBD2 (5 bases). This CDR3 is 13 amino acids long. From germline, CDR1 is DFQATT and CDR2 SNEGSKA (reference sequence). This CDR3 reads CSAIGRSTDTQYF. The CDR3 coding sequence is TGCAGCGCTATAGGGAGAAGCACAGATACGCAGTATTTT.

This clonotype was detected ten times or more. The gene calls are TRBV5-4 and TRBJ2-4, with D perhaps TRBD1 or TRBD2 (5 bases each). The CDR3 runs to 16 residues. Trimming took 4 bases from V and 1 from J, leaving 15 bases between them. Germline CDR1 is SGHNT and CDR2 is YYREEE (reference sequence). CDR3 nucleotide sequence: TGTGCCAGCAGCCCGACACCCTGGGGGGCCAAAAACATTCAGTACTTC. This encodes CASSPTPWGAKNIQYF.

The chain joins TRBV7-6 to TRBJ1-1, with D possibly being TRBD1 (6 bases). Trimming cost V 2 bases and J 3 bases, with 10 bases left between them. This CDR3 has 14 amino acids. CDR1 SGHVS and CDR2 FNYEAQ come from the germline V gene. CDR3 sequence: CASSLSSGDTEAFF. CDR3 DNA: TGTGCCAGCAGCTTATCTTCAGGGGACACTGAAGCTTTCTTT.

The chain employs TRBV18 and TRBJ1-2; D is ambiguous. This CDR3 comprises 14 residues. V lost 0 bases and J 4 bases, leaving 9 bases between the germline ends. The germline V gene encodes CDR1 KGHSH and CDR2 LQKENI. The CDR3 region is CASSPPARLYGYTF. CDR3 nucleotides: TGTGCCAGCTCACCACCTGCCAGACTCTATGGCTACACCTTC.

This clonotype was recorded many times. The chain couples TRBV13 to TRBJ2-7, with a weak D call TRBD1 (5 bases). This CDR3 region has 15 residues. The V gene's germline CDR1 is PRHDT and CDR2 FYEKMQ (reference sequence). Trimming removed 2 bases at V and 3 bases at J, with 14 bases between. This CDR3 is CASSLLTSGNYEQYF. CDR3 sequence (DNA): TGTGCCAGCAGCTTATTGACGTCAGGGAACTACGAGCAGTACTTC.

There are a few counts of this clonotype. This chain uses TRBV18 with TRBJ2-7; no firm D call. CDR1 is KGHSH, CDR2 LQKENI, per germline. The ends were cut back, 3 bases at V and 6 bases at J, with 15 bases in the middle. The CDR3 consists of 14 residues. For the CDR3, the DNA is TGTGCCAGCTCACCTACGGGCGACCTTATCGAGCAGTACTTC. Encoded protein: CASSPTGDLIEQYF.

This clonotype was observed at least ten times. The chain joins TRBV7-6 to TRBJ2-3; weak D call: TRBD1 (5 bases). Germline assignment: CDR1 SGHVS and CDR2 FNYEAQ. The CDR3 covers 14 residues. With 1 base removed from V and 10 bases from J, the gap between germline ends came to 15 bases. The CDR3 loop reads CASSLEYQGFAQYF. The CDR3 DNA is TGTGCCAGCAGCTTAGAGTATCAGGGTTTCGCGCAGTATTTT.

The genes are TRBV15 and TRBJ1-3; D call uncertain. CDR3 length equals 16 residues. Trimming pared 2 bases from V and 4 bases from J, leaving 15 bases between. Looked up from germline, CDR1 is LNHNV and CDR2 is YYDKDF (reference sequence). CDR3 DNA sequence: TGTGCCACCAGCAGATCCGCCTGGGATTCAGGAAACACCATATATTTT. Residues: CATSRSAWDSGNTIYF.

This clonotype occurred many times. The chain uses TRBV7-9 and TRBJ1-1; 7 bases are shared with TRBD1. CDR3 length: 14 amino acids. Germline values: CDR1 SEHNR, CDR2 FQNEAQ (reference sequence). J gave up 6 bases and V 5 bases, and 9 bases lay outside the gene matches. The CDR3 is CASSPREGAAEAFF. CDR3 coding DNA: TGTGCCAGCAGCCCACGGGAGGGGGCGGCTGAAGCTTTCTTT. The full variable domain, in which reference TRBV7-9 and TRBJ1-1 provide the parts outside the CDR3, is DTGVSQNPRHKITKRGQNVTFRCDPISEHNRLYWYRQTLGQGPEFLTYFQNEAQLEKSRLLSDRFSAERPKGSFSTLEIQRTEQGDSAMYLCASSPREGAAEAFFGQGTRLTVV.

In this sample, this clonotype turned up many times. The chain is built from TRBV29-1 and TRBJ2-1; the D gene could be TRBD1 or TRBD2 (5 bases each). Germline loops: CDR1 SQVTM, CDR2 ANQGSEA. This CDR3 contains 15 residues. Deletions cut 4 bases from V and 3 bases from J, with 16 bases between. The CDR3 DNA is TGCAGCGTTGTTCGAGGGGCGTACATCTACAATGAGCAGTTCTTC. This sequence encodes CSVVRGAYIYNEQFF.

The chain is built from TRBV29-1 and TRBJ2-2; perhaps TRBD1 as D (6 bases). The CDR3 length is 13 residues. Germline-derived CDR1 and CDR2 are SQVTM and ANQGSEA. Trimming left V 5 bases short and J 2 bases short, with 9 bases between. CDR3 in amino acids: CSVWTDNTGELFF. CDR3 coding DNA: TGCAGCGTTTGGACAGACAACACCGGGGAGCTGTTTTTT.

This clonotype was observed at least ten times. The rearrangement uses TRBV7-3 and TRBJ2-7, with 9 bases fitting TRBD2. The CDR3 has 15 residues. Trimming removed 0 bases from V and 0 bases from J; junction bases left unmatched: 0. The V gene's germline CDR1 is SGHTA and CDR2 FQGTGA. The CDR3 DNA is TGTGCCAGCAGCTTAACTAGCGGGAGCTCCTACGAGCAGTACTTC. It encodes CASSLTSGSSYEQYF.

In regard to this clonotype: Since a much larger clone is just one base distant, this may be a read error. The chain combines TRBV18 with TRBJ1-5, with D possibly TRBD1 on 5 matching bases. CDR1 and CDR2 (germline): KGHSH, LQKENI. The CDR3 loop spans 14 amino acids. In DNA, the CDR3 is TGTACCAGCTCACCCCAGGGTGGCAATCAGCCCCAGCATTTT. Translated: CTSSPQGGNQPQHF.

This chain links TRBV28 with TRBJ1-2; TRBD1 agrees at 9 bases. The CDR3 is 13 residues long. The germline CDR1 and CDR2 sequences are MDHEN and SYDVKM. V lost 7 bases to trimming and J lost 8 bases; unmatched junction nucleotides: 8. The CDR3 reads CASTPGTGYGYTF. In nucleotides, the CDR3 is TGTGCCAGCACCCCCGGGACAGGGTACGGCTACACCTTC.

The rearrangement uses TRBV4-1 and TRBJ2-7, with 9 bases lining up with TRBD1. V shed 3 bases, J shed 1 base, and the junction held 7 bases outside the gene matches. The germline CDR1 and CDR2 sequences are MGHRA and YSYEKL. The CDR3 contains 16 residues. CDR3 in DNA: TGCGCCAGCAGCCAGGCGACCGGGACAGGGTCCTACGAGCAGTACTTC. This codes for CASSQATGTGSYEQYF.